The clone carrying this TCR beta chain showed up many times. This entry comes from a study of early T cells in non-severe SARS-CoV-2 infection. One entry per CDR3 protein results from TCRdb running MiXCR on the 5' RACE reads. The table lists about 70,000 distinct CDR3 sequences, roughly an eighth of them singletons. Germline V gene sequence: CDR1 SGHTA, CDR2 FQGNSA. V gave up 7 bases and J gave up 2 bases, with 14 bases separating them. The CDR3 length is 15 residues. The chain has TRBV7-2 and TRBJ2-2, with D tentatively TRBD1 (5 bases). Material for sequencing was whole blood. This receptor was taken from an adult who was a healthcare worker with PCR-confirmed SARS-CoV-2 infection or an uninfected control (not recorded which). Here the CDR3 DNA reads TGTGCCAGCAAAAAGGGGTGGGGTAACACCGGGGAGCTGTTTTTT. It yields the protein CASKKGWGNTGELFF.